This T cell receptor (beta chain) was sequenced in a study of blood T cell repertoires in COVID-19. Study-wide background: Acute and convalescent COVID-19 specimens originated in the United States, Italy and Spain. In each case, the material was cDNA or gDNA derived from T cells, B-cell-depleted T cells, or PBMCs.

Authors' methods: Quantification of nucleated cells was approximated via reference gene primer amplification. Clones were sequenced by immunoSEQ multiplex PCR, and TCRdb holds only the in-frame ones, with some missing. V, J and clone size are taken as reported in that table, and D and trimming were inferred from the DNA itself. The table shows more than 95,000 clones, with roughly 90% occurring only once. The CDR3 has 16 residues. The V gene end was trimmed by 4 bases and the J gene end by 4 bases; junction bases not matched to a gene: 7. Germline V gene lookup returns CDR1 SGHRS and CDR2 YFSETQ. Seattle patients were enrolled during active infection and followed longitudinally.

Sample: peripheral blood. The rearrangement links TRBV5-1 to TRBJ2-5; 13 bases fit TRBD2. This receptor was taken from a man in his fifties with COVID-19, enrolled during active disease. The CDR3 DNA reads TGCGCCAGCAGCGCCGGGACTAGCGGGACGGTAGAGACCCAGTACTTC. This encodes CASSAGTSGTVETQYF.